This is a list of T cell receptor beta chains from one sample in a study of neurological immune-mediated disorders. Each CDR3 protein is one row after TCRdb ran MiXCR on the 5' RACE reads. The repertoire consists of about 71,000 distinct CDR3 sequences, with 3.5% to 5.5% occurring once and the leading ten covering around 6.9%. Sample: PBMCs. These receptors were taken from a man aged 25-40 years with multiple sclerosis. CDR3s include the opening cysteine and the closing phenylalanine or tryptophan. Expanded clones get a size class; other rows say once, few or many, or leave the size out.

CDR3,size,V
CSAPRGRKLFF,NA,TRBV20-1
CASSQEGSGVSYEQYF,few,TRBV4-2
CASRADRANTEAFF,many,TRBV6-4
CASRGEGTQYF,many,TRBV14
CASSFPEGVETQYF,many,TRBV5-1
CASSLWGMNTEAFF,few,TRBV5-1
CASSLGRGGNEQFF,many,TRBV27
CATSDRTVTTGELFF,NA,TRBV24-1
CASVGTGAGNTIYF,NA,TRBV2
CAISAISSDGFPLSGANVLTF,many,TRBV10-3
CASRRGRNEKLFF,many,TRBV12-3/TRBV12-4
CASSLGLAGGRAKNIQYF,many,TRBV2
CASSLFGGAGATTEAFF,few,TRBV27
CASRRATDTQYF,many,TRBV12-3/TRBV12-4
CASRQSSGQPQHF,many,TRBV2
CSVEGDYGYTF,few,TRBV29-1
CASSARGQRANVLTF,few,TRBV9
CASSLAGEAFGYTF,many,TRBV12-3/TRBV12-4
CASSLLGPINTEAFF,many,TRBV5-1
CASSSWGQLDTEAFF,many,TRBV12-3/TRBV12-4
CAISPTGGLLTEAFF,many,TRBV10-3
CASTSGQLLLGTEAFF,few,TRBV14
CASSLPAGEETQYF,few,TRBV5-1
CASSLRGNQPQNF,NA,TRBV7-6
CASSPDSGPYEQYF,many,TRBV5-5
CASSLGLGGAIGFNEQFF,many,TRBV7-9
CASSLAGRTNTEAFF,many,TRBV5-1
CASSPPWDQPQHF,NA,TRBV18
CSARVYSDNEQFF,many,TRBV20-1
CSAEWGSGSNEQFF,medium-sized,TRBV29-1
CASSARDRSSTEAFF,few,TRBV5-1
CASSQDLRTASNDYGYTF,many,TRBV3-1
CASSKLGTIPSSTDTQYF,many,TRBV21-1
CALGEQGLHEQYF,many,TRBV5-4
CSAGLPLTGAGEYGYTF,many,TRBV20-1
CASSPRQHNYGYTF,many,TRBV18
CASSPGRGPYSNQPQHF,many,TRBV5-5
CANRVGNYGYTF,many,TRBV7-7
CASSLQISGANVLTF,many,TRBV5-1
CATSREPSGGAYTGELFF,many,TRBV15
CSARGLAGVYRQGQFF,few,TRBV20-1
CASSLREVQNQPQNF,few,TRBV5-5
CATRRAGESTDTQYF,many,TRBV15
CASSSETYYTEAFF,many,TRBV12-3/TRBV12-4
CASLEVYSQTQYF,NA,TRBV7-9
CASSQDLPGTGNNEQFF,many,TRBV4-2
CSVRKQGITDTQYF,many,TRBV29-1
CASSEDRERNTEAFF,many,TRBV5-1
CSAPWGRGTEAFF,many,TRBV20-1
CASRGSWGSAEAFF,many,TRBV6-1
CSARFRGANYGYTF,NA,TRBV20-1
CASSLARGGKDEQFF,NA,TRBV12-3/TRBV12-4
CASSVERNTEAFF,few,TRBV9
CASSRLQLSGNTIYF,few,TRBV4-1
CASSSRDGVEAFF,many,TRBV6-5
CASSVLAYEQYF,NA,TRBV5-6
CASSFANTEAFF,many,TRBV12-3/TRBV12-4
CASSPGTGINLGQFF,many,TRBV5-1
CSAPGRWNSPLHF,many,TRBV29-1